Given below is one TCR beta chain in context. Its antigen target is currently unknown. Per-base qualities were not stored, and no clone one base away is much larger. The sample is drawn from a study of T cell responses to AZD1222 COVID-19 vaccine (dated by TCRdb to about 2021). In the study overall: Because spike-specific TCR depth and breadth did not differ between the two schedules, AZD1222 recipients who got a second dose at roughly 4 weeks were pooled with those who got a second dose at roughly 12 weeks. TCR sequencing covered approximately 230 trial participants: 200 to 220 given two doses of AZD1222 and approximately 25 given two doses of MenACWY control vaccine. Trial participants were enrolled by age into 18-55, 56-69 and 70-plus year subgroups, with around 150, 28 and 57 TCR-sequenced participants respectively. Results and caveats for the whole study, not just this receptor: Participants were mostly white British and included more females than males, and it was suggested by the authors that clonal diversity may have been underestimated. Because no day 14 peak-response samples were available, the repertoires could be characterized only after the peak T cell response. Only six or seven AZD1222 recipients were SARS-CoV-2 seropositive at baseline, limiting conclusions about previously exposed vaccinees. Reportedly, almost half of the unique spike-specific TCRs recognized epitopes lying outside the regions that are mutated in the B.1.351 and B.1.1.7 variants. The 56-69-year group was small, and its depth increase did not reach significance, likely because of low power. CD4 TCRs associated with the vaccine covered the entire spike protein, and the dominant responses were in regions 160-218 and 743-854. After two AZD1222 doses, spike-specific TCR breadth and depth were significantly higher than at day 0 and than in MenACWY recipients.

The CDR3 regions of human TCRbeta chains were analyzed by immunosequencing. In the source study's methods: Repertoire TCRs were matched against a reference library of SARS-CoV-2-specific TCRs generated with the MIRA antigen-specificity platform. Breadth was defined as the fraction of unique TCRs that were SARS-CoV-2-associated. Depth was defined as the fraction of total T cells that were SARS-CoV-2-associated. Using the MIRA data, each spike-specific TCR was assigned both to the spike region to which the TCR was reactive and to a CD4 or CD8 class. Log10-transformed breadth and depth values were compared by one-way ANOVA with Sidak's multiple comparisons tests. Held by TCRdb, this immuneACCESS table contains in-frame sequences only and omits some clones. Under half of the omission traces to an unresolved V gene where checked; the cause of the rest is unknown. V and J calls and clone size are as listed in that table; D and trimming were resolved from the DNA. The sample records approximately 73,000 clones, roughly four fifths of which are singletons. The ten most abundant clones make up around 2.8% of the sample.

The sample's time point label, decoded: baseline before first vaccination. Vaccinee samples came from UK trials COV001 and COV002, including a single-blind randomized controlled phase 2/3 trial of AZD1222 (ChAdOx1 nCoV-19) in healthy adults. Trial participant PBMC samples were collected at day 0 and day 28 after the second dose for TCRbeta chain sequencing. The sequencing here drew on peripheral blood, taken on day 0 of AZD1222 vaccination. The sequence derives from an adult in good health.

The DNA reads as follows: TGCGCCAGCAGCTTACCGGAAGTGAAGACACACGGGTCCTACAATGAGCAGTTCTTC. The translation is CASSLPEVKTHGSYNEQFF. The chain employs TRBV5-1 and TRBJ2-1; a confident D gene designation cannot be given. The germline V gene encodes CDR1 SGHRS and CDR2 YFSETQ. The CDR3 goes from the cysteine to the phenylalanine over 19 residues. Only the CDR3 DNA stays, 57 bases, in frame from base 1. Between the V and J ends, shortened by 2 bases and 1 base respectively, the junction contains 22 bases.